This T cell receptor beta chain was captured in a study of response to subunit inactivated influenza vaccine. The study's findings and limits: Each seasonal influenza vaccination, the authors suggested, recruits few new T cells.

In this sample, this clonotype turned up many times. Its specificity is unknown. Via MiXCR, TCRdb re-called the RT-PCR reads, giving one row per CDR3 protein. The sample carries fewer than 600,000 distinct CDR3 sequences, 6% to 9% recorded once. The material sequenced was PBMCs from blood, taken less than 30 months after vaccination. This TCR came from a man aged 50-75 years who received an inactivated influenza vaccine.

CDR3: CASSLGTAANEKLFF. CDR3 bases: TGCGCCAGCAGCTTGGGGACAGCCGCTAATGAAAAACTGTTTTTT. V is TRBV5-1 and J is TRBJ1-4; maybe TRBD1 (6 bases). This CDR3 region has 15 residues. Germline values: CDR1 SGHRS, CDR2 YFSETQ. Trimming cost V 0 bases and J 3 bases, with 9 bases left between them.